This TCR beta chain derives from a study of regulatory T cells in long-lasting Graves disease. Findings of the study overall: Patients whose Graves' disease persisted exhibited lower TCR diversity than those newly diagnosed.

This clonotype came up a few times. Its antigen remains unidentified. The germline CDR1 and CDR2 sequences are MNHEY and SVGEGT. CDR3 length equals 12 residues. The V gene lost 1 base and the J gene lost 7 bases, with 4 bases spanning the gap. Building the TCR beta libraries relied on iRepertoire HTBI primers, and CDR3 regions underwent Arm-PCR. Each CDR3 protein gets one entry after TCRdb re-called the multiplex PCR reads with MiXCR. The repertoire holds approximately 400,000 distinct CDR3 sequences, approximately 16% seen once, with roughly 8% in the top ten. As for time point: newly diagnosed GD, antithyroid drugs for less than 3 months. From PBMCs, RNA was extracted and then used to make the TCR library. Graves' disease diagnosis used American Thyroid Association guidelines. The same data also contributed to another study, on T cells in Graves' hyperthyroidism and ophthalmopathy. According to that study: The model identified upcoming ophthalmopathy a median around 6 months ahead of onset.

The chain combines TRBV6-2 or TRBV6-3 with TRBJ2-2; D call uncertain. The TCR was taken from a woman in her 40s with Graves disease. The sequencing used peripheral blood mononuclear cells (PBMCs), collected at new diagnosis, from a patient treated with antithyroid drugs. The CDR3 loop is CASSYFYGELFF. CDR3 DNA sequence: TGTGCCAGCAGTTACTTTTACGGGGAGCTGTTTTTT.